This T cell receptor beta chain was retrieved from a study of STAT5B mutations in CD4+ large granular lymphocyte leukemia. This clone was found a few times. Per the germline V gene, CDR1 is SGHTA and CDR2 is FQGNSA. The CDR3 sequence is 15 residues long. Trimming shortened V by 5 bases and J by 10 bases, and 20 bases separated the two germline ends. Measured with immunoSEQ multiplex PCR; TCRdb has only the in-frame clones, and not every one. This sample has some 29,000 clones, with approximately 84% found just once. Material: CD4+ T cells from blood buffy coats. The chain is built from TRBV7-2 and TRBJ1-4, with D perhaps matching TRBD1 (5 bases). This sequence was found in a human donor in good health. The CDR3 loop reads CASSLEVLGQGKLFF. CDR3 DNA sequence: TGTGCCAGCAGCCTAGAGGTTTTAGGGCAGGGAAAACTGTTTTTT. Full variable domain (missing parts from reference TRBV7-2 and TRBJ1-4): GAGVSQSPSNKVTEKGKDVELRCDPISGHTALYWYRQSLGQGLEFLIYFQGNSAPDKSGLPSDRFSAERTGGSVSTLTIQRTQQEDSAVYLCASSLEVLGQGKLFFGSGTQLSVL.